This T cell receptor (beta chain) was identified during a study of T cell changes during pregnancy in multiple sclerosis. Produced via immunoSEQ multiplex PCR; TCRdb's table is partial and in-frame only. The top ten clones hold about 2.5% of a sample with roughly 99,000 clones, about 90% of them seen once. The germline CDR1 and CDR2 sequences are MNHEY and SVGAGI. The CDR3 is 15 residues long. Trimming cost V 6 bases and J 0 bases, with 14 bases left between them. The V and J genes are TRBV6-5 and TRBJ1-2; TRBD1 is a possible D gene (5 bases). This TCR derives from a female donor in good health, enrolled as a control in a pregnancy study. The specimen comprised peripheral blood, sampled after pregnancy. CDR3 protein: CASSPTSGANYGYTF. The CDR3 DNA reads as TGTGCCAGCAGCCCCACTTCGGGGGCTAACTATGGCTACACCTTC.